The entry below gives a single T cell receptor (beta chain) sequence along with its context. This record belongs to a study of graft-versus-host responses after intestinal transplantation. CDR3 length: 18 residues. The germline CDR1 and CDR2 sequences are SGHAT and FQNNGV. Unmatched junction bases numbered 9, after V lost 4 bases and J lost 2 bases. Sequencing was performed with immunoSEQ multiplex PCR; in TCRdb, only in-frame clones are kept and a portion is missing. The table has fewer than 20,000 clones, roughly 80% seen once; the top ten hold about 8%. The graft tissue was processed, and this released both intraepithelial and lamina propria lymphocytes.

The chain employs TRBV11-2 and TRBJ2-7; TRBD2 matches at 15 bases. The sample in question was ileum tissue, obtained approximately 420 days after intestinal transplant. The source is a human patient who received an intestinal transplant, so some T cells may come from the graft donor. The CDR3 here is CASSSTGTSGGPAYEQYF. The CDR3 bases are TGTGCCAGCAGCTCGACCGGGACTAGCGGGGGGCCAGCCTACGAGCAGTACTTC.